This TCR beta chain was identified in a study of T cell responses to AZD1222 COVID-19 vaccine (dated by TCRdb to the early 2020s). Notes on the research overall: TCR sequencing covered 233 trial participants: 200 to 220 given two doses of AZD1222 and 26 given two doses of MenACWY control vaccine. Enrollment into the trials was organized by age into subgroups of 18-55, 56-69 and 70-plus years, and those subgroups contained roughly 150, 30 and 60 TCR-sequenced participants, respectively.

Per the germline V gene, SGHRS is the CDR1 and YFSETQ is the CDR2. From cysteine to phenylalanine, the CDR3 is 12 amino acids long. Only CDR3 DNA is held: 36 bases, read in frame from base 1. Deletion took 2 bases off V and 1 base off J, with a span of 3 bases between the germline ends. Read against the paper, the sample's time point label means: about 28 days (+/-7) after the second vaccine dose. Because spike-specific TCR depth and breadth did not differ between the two schedules, AZD1222 recipients who got a second dose at roughly 4 weeks were pooled with those who got a second dose at roughly 12 weeks. Vaccinee samples came from UK trials COV001 and COV002, including a single-blind randomized controlled phase 2/3 trial of AZD1222 (ChAdOx1 nCoV-19) in healthy adults. For TCRbeta chain sequencing, PBMC samples were collected from trial participants at day 0 and at day 28 after the second dose.

With respect to this clone: Its target antigen remains unknown. No base-level quality is on record; no much larger clone is a single base apart.

The CDR3 regions of human TCRbeta chains were subjected to immunosequencing. Turning to the authors' computational methods: Repertoire TCRs were matched against a reference library of SARS-CoV-2-specific TCRs generated with the MIRA antigen-specificity platform. Breadth was defined as the fraction of unique TCRs that were SARS-CoV-2-associated. Depth was defined as the fraction of total T cells that were SARS-CoV-2-associated. Using the MIRA data, each spike-specific TCR was mapped to the spike region that the TCR reacts to and placed in a CD4 or CD8 class. Log10-transformed breadth and depth values were compared by one-way ANOVA with Sidak's multiple comparisons tests. The clones in this table, taken by TCRdb from immuneACCESS, are in-frame only. Not every clone is retained; where verified, under half of the shortfall comes from an unresolved V gene, and the cause of the rest is unknown. V, J and clone size reflect that table, while D and trimming were determined from the DNA. This sample has around 130,000 clones in its table, and 89% of those were observed once. Roughly a tenth of the sample is held by the ten biggest clonotypes.

What the study reported, not specific to this receptor: Most participants were white British and females outnumbered males, and the authors suggested that clonal diversity may have been underestimated. Because no samples from the day 14 peak response were available, repertoires could be characterized only after the peak T cell response. Spike-specific TCR breadth and depth rose significantly after two AZD1222 doses compared with day 0 and with MenACWY recipients. Reportedly, almost half of the unique spike-specific TCRs recognized epitopes lying outside the regions that are mutated in the B.1.351 and B.1.1.7 variants. In the small 56-69-year group, the increase in depth fell short of significance, most likely because of low power. The vaccine-associated CD4 TCRs covered the entire spike protein, and the dominant responses fell in regions 160-218 and 743-854. Conclusions about previously exposed vaccinees were limited because only a handful of AZD1222 recipients were SARS-CoV-2 seropositive at baseline.

The receptor was derived from an adult who received the AZD1222 COVID-19 vaccine. The chain was built from TRBV5-1 and TRBJ1-1; the D gene cannot be named for sure. Sample: peripheral blood, taken 28 days after the second AZD1222 dose. The nucleotide sequence reads TGCGCCAGCAGCTTCCAGAACACTGAAGCTTTCTTT. Translated, it gives CASSFQNTEAFF.